Given below is one TCR beta chain in context. The record originates from a study of blood T cell repertoires in COVID-19. Deletions cut 3 bases from V and 9 bases from J, with 6 bases between. The length of the CDR3 is 11 residues. The germline V gene has CDR1 MDHEN and CDR2 SYDVKM. The data were produced by immunoSEQ multiplex PCR, yet TCRdb's version contains in-frame clones alone and is incomplete. The top ten clones hold about 8.1% of a sample with 68,000 or so clones, more than 80% of them seen once. Sequencing was carried out using peripheral blood. This clonotype originated in a man younger than 45 with acute or convalescent COVID-19. The chain couples TRBV28 to TRBJ2-1; D is possibly TRBD2 (5 bases). The CDR3 sequence: CASSFGGEQFF. The CDR3 nucleotides are TGTGCCAGCAGTTTTGGAGGTGAGCAGTTCTTC.